These 8 T cell receptor beta chains came from one sample sequenced in a study of cytotoxic CD8 clonotypes in ibrutinib-treated CLL. Repertoires were generated with immunoSEQ multiplex PCR, while TCRdb's copy carries only in-frame clones and drops some. The sample holds approximately 350,000 clones, over 60% seen once. Specimen: PBMCs, collected after 36 months of ibrutinib treatment. These receptors all stem from a human donor with chronic lymphocytic leukemia.

The chain couples TRBV5-1 to TRBJ2-5, with 10 bases lining up with TRBD1. The V gene's germline CDR1 is SGHRS and CDR2 YFSETQ. The V segment lost 4 bases and the J segment 3 bases; nucleotides outside the gene matches: 0. The CDR3 extends over 13 amino acids. The CDR3 reads CASSGTGEETQYF. CDR3 DNA: TGCGCCAGCAGCGGGACAGGGGAAGAGACCCAGTACTTC.

This clone was detected only a few times. A junction boundary mismatches the germline segment, possibly from a read error. The gene calls are TRBV5-6 and TRBJ1-2, with D unclear. CDR1 is SGHDT, CDR2 YYEEEE, per germline. The CDR3 totals 15 residues. The CDR3 DNA follows: TGTGCCAGCAGCAACGGGGAATTAGACAAGGCTGAGTCCGACTTC. Its translation is CASSNGELDKAESDF.

The V call is TRBV21-1, the J call TRBJ2-7. TRBV21-1 is a documented pseudogene. The CDR3 length is 12 residues. The CDR3 sequence is CASRRAAGEQYF. The CDR3, as DNA: TGTGCCAGCAGACGGGCAGCCGGAGAGCAGTACTTC.

V gene TRBV15 combines with J gene TRBJ2-7; TRBD1 might be the D (6 bases). Germline-derived CDR1 and CDR2 are LNHNV and YYDKDF (reference sequence). The CDR3 runs to 15 residues. V dropped 0 bases and J dropped 2 bases, with 11 bases sitting between them. The CDR3 protein is CATSRDRRGTYEQYF. The CDR3, as DNA: TGTGCCACCAGCAGAGATCGCAGGGGAACCTACGAGCAGTACTTC.

The rearrangement links TRBV27 to TRBJ1-1; no reliable D call. The CDR3 is made up of 14 amino acids. V gave up 6 bases and J gave up 6 bases, with 17 bases separating them. Germline CDR1 and CDR2: MNHEY and SMNVEV (reference sequence). CDR3 amino acids: CASRQDSRAAEAFF. The DNA for the CDR3 is TGTGCCAGCAGGCAGGACTCCCGAGCCGCTGAAGCTTTCTTT.

The rearrangement joins TRBV29-1 to TRBJ2-3; 8 bases match TRBD2. CDR1 is SQVTM, CDR2 ANQGSEA, per germline. The CDR3 loop spans 18 amino acids. Germline trimming cut 1 base from V and 4 bases from J; bases unmatched to any gene: 16. CDR3 in DNA: TGCAGCGTTGAAGTTGACATAGCGGGATCACTCTTGGCAGATACGCAGTATTTT. This codes for CSVEVDIAGSLLADTQYF.

The chain employs TRBV2 and TRBJ2-7, with D hard to call. This CDR3 is 11 amino acids long. CDR1 is SNHLY, CDR2 FYNNEI, per germline. V was cut by 5 bases and J by 2 bases, with 4 bases left in between. The CDR3 loop reads CASSYPYEQYF. The CDR3 region has the DNA TGTGCCAGCAGTTACCCCTACGAGCAGTACTTC. The entire variable domain, with the rest obtained from reference TRBV2 and TRBJ2-7, is as follows: EPEVTQTPSHQVTQMGQEVILRCVPISNHLYFYWYRQILGQKVEFLVSFYNNEISEKSEIFDDQFSVERPDGSNFTLKIRSTKLEDSAMYFCASSYPYEQYFGPGTRLTVT.

Here the CDR3 DNA reads TGTGCCAGCAGCTTAGTTCGGGACACCATATATTTT. Amino acids: CASSLVRDTIYF. The chain uses TRBV11-2 and TRBJ1-3; D gene ambiguous. Germline CDR1 and CDR2: SGHAT and FQNNGV. Deletions cut 1 base from V and 8 bases from J, with 6 bases between. The CDR3 runs to 12 residues.